Below, 27 T cell receptor beta chains from the same sample are listed, as sequenced in a study of regulatory T cells in long-lasting Graves disease. As to time point: newly diagnosed GD, antithyroid drugs for less than 3 months. From RNA extracted from PBMCs, the TCR library was made. TCR beta libraries were built with iRepertoire HTBI primers and Arm-PCR of CDR3 regions. From the multiplex PCR reads, TCRdb called clonotypes with MiXCR, one entry per CDR3 protein. This sample has hundreds of thousands of distinct CDR3 sequences; approximately 13% occur once, and the top ten carry 10%. These data were likewise used in another study, on T cells in Graves' hyperthyroidism and ophthalmopathy.

Sequenced material: peripheral blood mononuclear cells (PBMCs), taken at new diagnosis, from a patient treated with antithyroid drugs. The receptors stem from a man aged 30 to 39 with Graves disease.

This clonotype was picked up many times. The chain couples TRBV7-9 to TRBJ2-7; D unclear. Germline CDR1 and CDR2: SEHNR and FQNEAQ (reference sequence). The CDR3 is 13 residues long. Trimming stripped 5 bases from V and 1 base from J, with 9 bases between. The CDR3 reads CASSKTDSYEQYF. The CDR3 DNA reads TGTGCCAGCAGCAAAACGGATTCCTACGAGCAGTACTTC.

This clonotype was counted at least ten times. This rearrangement joins TRBV19 to TRBJ1-2; D may be TRBD1 (6 bases). The CDR3 runs 15 residues. Looked up from germline, CDR1 is LNHDA and CDR2 is SQIVND (reference sequence). The V end was cut by 4 bases, the J end by 2 bases, with 14 bases between. CDR3 loop: CASSTSFTGNYGYTF. The CDR3 region has the DNA TGTGCCAGTAGTACCTCCTTTACAGGGAACTATGGCTACACCTTC.

The gene calls are TRBV7-9 and TRBJ2-1; 9 nucleotides agree with TRBD1. The CDR3 runs to 15 residues. Germline V gene sequence: CDR1 SEHNR, CDR2 FQNEAQ (reference sequence). J lost 5 bases, V lost 3 bases, and 5 bases had no gene match. The CDR3 sequence is CASSLPGQGNNEQFF. CDR3 nucleotides: TGTGCCAGCAGCTTGCCGGGACAGGGCAACAATGAGCAGTTCTTC.

There are a few counts of this clonotype. This sequence joins TRBV9 and TRBJ2-1, with TRBD2 matching over 9 bases. This CDR3 has 16 residues. The V gene end was trimmed by 2 bases and the J gene end by 5 bases; junction bases not matched to a gene: 8. CDR1 and CDR2 (germline): SGDLS, YYNGEE. CDR3 nucleotides: TGTGCCAGCAGCGTCACCGGGACTAGCTCGAACAATGAGCAGTTCTTC. This sequence encodes CASSVTGTSSNNEQFF.

This clonotype was seen ten or more times. The rearrangement uses TRBV9 and TRBJ1-1; D gene ambiguous. The CDR3 totals 13 residues. V was trimmed by 3 bases and J by 1 base, leaving 7 bases between them. Germline V CDR1 and CDR2: SGDLS, YYNGEE. The CDR3 bases are TGTGCCAGCAGCGGCCGGACGAACACTGAAGCTTTCTTT. Translation: CASSGRTNTEAFF.

The chain recombines TRBV6-1 with TRBJ2-7; D gene ambiguous. In germline, CDR1 is MNHNS, CDR2 SASEGT. Trimming removed 7 bases at V and 0 bases at J, with 4 bases between. The CDR3 consists of 11 residues. CDR3 in DNA: TGTGCCAGCAAAAACTCCTACGAGCAGTACTTC. This codes for CASKNSYEQYF.

There are many counts of this clonotype. The V and J genes are TRBV7-9 and TRBJ2-7; 12 bases agree with TRBD2. This CDR3 comprises 17 residues. CDR1 is SEHNR, CDR2 FQNEAQ, per germline (reference sequence). The J segment lost 6 bases and the V segment lost 5 bases, leaving 14 bases of the junction unmatched. The CDR3 region has the DNA TGTGCCAGCAGCAACCTCCTGGCCGGGACTAGCGGGTCCGAGCAGTACTTC. It encodes CASSNLLAGTSGSEQYF.

Of note for this clonotype: The CDR3 end shows no conserved phenylalanine or tryptophan, and so a read error is likely. This chain links TRBV5-6 with TRBJ2-1; D may correspond to TRBD1 or TRBD2 (5 bases each). V was cut by 0 bases and J by 8 bases, with 12 bases left in between. There are 14 residues in the CDR3. Germline V CDR1 and CDR2: SGHDT, YYEEEE. The CDR3 sequence: CASSLGIWGYEQFL. CDR3 in DNA: TGTGCCAGCAGCTTGGGAATTTGGGGGTATGAGCAGTTCCTC.

This chain links TRBV19 with TRBJ2-2; no clear D gene. Trimming cost V 4 bases and J 7 bases, with 7 bases left between them. Per germline, CDR1 LNHDA and CDR2 SQIVND (reference sequence). CDR3 size: 12 residues. CDR3 nucleotide sequence: TGTGCCAGTAGTACCGGATTCGGGGAGCTGTTTTTT. The encoded protein is CASSTGFGELFF.

In this sample, this clonotype turned up a few times. V gene TRBV14 combines with J gene TRBJ2-5; 7 nucleotides align to TRBD1. The CDR3 has 15 amino acids. Germline CDR1 and CDR2: SGHDN and FVKESK. The trim removed 1 base at V and 7 bases at J, leaving 9 bases unmatched. Here the CDR3 DNA reads TGTGCCAGCAGCCAAGTGGGCGACAGGGCGCGGACCCAGTACTTC. Translated, it gives CASSQVGDRARTQYF.

This clonotype showed up just a few times. The chain's CDR3 is CASSPHQLAGAFGELFF. The CDR3 nucleotides read TGTGCCAGCAGCCCTCACCAACTAGCGGGAGCTTTCGGGGAGCTGTTTTTT. V and J are TRBV3-1 and TRBJ2-2; TRBD2 agrees at 11 bases. The CDR3 extends over 17 amino acids. In germline, CDR1 is LGHDT, CDR2 YNNKEL (reference sequence). V lost 4 bases to trimming and J lost 7 bases; unmatched junction nucleotides: 11.

This clonotype has a count of ten or more. The rearrangement joins TRBV7-9 to TRBJ1-2, with D possibly TRBD1 on 6 matching bases. Germline assignment: CDR1 SEHNR and CDR2 FQNEAQ (reference sequence). The CDR3 contains 15 residues. Trimming shortened V by 1 base and J by 5 bases, and 14 bases separated the two germline ends. The chain's CDR3 is CASSLGTGPNYGYTF. CDR3 DNA sequence: TGTGCCAGCAGCTTAGGTACAGGGCCAAATTATGGCTACACCTTC.

In this sample, this clonotype turned up a few times. This chain joins TRBV10-3 and TRBJ2-2; D gene ambiguous. This CDR3 has 14 amino acids. V gave up 3 bases and J gave up 4 bases, with 9 bases separating them. The germline CDR1 and CDR2 sequences are ENHRY and SYGVKD. The CDR3 coding sequence is TGTGCCATCAGTGATGGAAGGGTCACCGGGGAGCTGTTTTTT. Its translation: CAISDGRVTGELFF.

Comments on this clonotype: The conserved closing phenylalanine or tryptophan is absent in this CDR3, likely reflecting a read error. The CDR3 DNA is TGTGCCAGCAGGGAGACAGGGGATTCACCCCTCCACTCT. It yields the protein CASRETGDSPLHS. This chain links TRBV5-5 with TRBJ1-6, with 8 bases aligning to TRBD1. The CDR3 runs 13 residues. Germline lookup yields CDR1 SGHKS and CDR2 YYEKEE (reference sequence). The V and J ends lost 5 bases and 8 bases, in that order; junction bases with no gene match: 3.

The chain recombines TRBV6-2 or TRBV6-3 with TRBJ2-3; 7 bases match TRBD1. The V and J ends lost 6 bases and 2 bases, in that order; junction bases with no gene match: 11. The CDR3 sequence is 16 residues long. Germline CDR1 reads MNHEY; CDR2 reads SVGEGT. The CDR3 reads CASREDRASLTDTQYF. The CDR3 region has the DNA TGTGCCAGCAGAGAAGACAGGGCTTCCCTCACAGATACGCAGTATTTT.

This clonotype was counted ten times or more. This chain links TRBV7-9 with TRBJ2-7, with D uncertain. There are 13 residues in the CDR3. V was cut by 3 bases and J by 1 base, with 7 bases left in between. Germline CDR1 reads SEHNR; CDR2 reads FQNEAQ (reference sequence). The CDR3 loop reads CASSLSFSYEQYF. The CDR3 bases are TGTGCCAGCAGCTTGAGCTTTTCCTACGAGCAGTACTTC.

This clonotype was found a few times. This chain uses TRBV20-1 with TRBJ2-3, with 11 positions matching TRBD2. Unmatched junction bases numbered 6, after V lost 3 bases and J lost 1 base. Germline CDR1 DFQATT, CDR2 SNEGSKA (reference sequence). The CDR3 runs to 16 residues. As DNA, the CDR3 is TGCAGTGCTAGGAACCCGGGACTAGCGGGCACAGATACGCAGTATTTT. This translates into CSARNPGLAGTDTQYF.

This sequence joins TRBV3-1 and TRBJ1-2; no clear D. Per the germline V gene, CDR1 is LGHDT and CDR2 is YNNKEL (reference sequence). This CDR3 has 13 residues. Trimming stripped 1 base from V and 5 bases from J, with 8 bases between. CDR3 amino acids: CASSQGFLYGYTF. DNA for the CDR3: TGTGCCAGCAGCCAAGGGTTCCTTTATGGCTACACCTTC.

About this clonotype: A much larger clone differs by one base, so this may be a read error. This rearrangement joins TRBV29-1 to TRBJ1-1; D remains ambiguous. V was cut by 6 bases and J by 6 bases, with 17 bases left in between. Germline values: CDR1 SQVTM, CDR2 ANQGSEA. The CDR3 consists of 13 residues. CDR3 protein: CSVGRPEVAEAFF. The CDR3 bases are TGCAGCGTCGGGAGACCCGAAGTTGCTGAAGCTTTCTTT.

The chain joins TRBV14 to TRBJ2-7; 8 nucleotides align to TRBD2. The CDR3 is 15 amino acids. The germline CDR1 and CDR2 sequences are SGHDN and FVKESK. V shed 5 bases and J 2 bases; nucleotides not matched to a gene: 8. CDR3 DNA: TGTGCCAGCAGCGAGAGCGGGAGCGCTCCCTACGAGCAGTACTTC. Translation gives CASSESGSAPYEQYF.

The table lists this clonotype with a few counts. The chain carries TRBV19 and TRBJ2-5; D is perhaps TRBD1 or TRBD2 (5 bases each). V shed 4 bases and J shed 3 bases, with 21 bases lying between them. The CDR3 has 17 residues. Germline values: CDR1 LNHDA, CDR2 SQIVND (reference sequence). CDR3 in amino acids: CASSSNVLQGREETQYF. CDR3 nucleotide sequence: TGTGCCAGTAGTAGCAACGTCCTTCAGGGACGGGAAGAGACCCAGTACTTC.

The rearrangement joins TRBV12-3 or TRBV12-4 to TRBJ2-3, with a possible D match to TRBD2 (6 bases). The V and J ends lost 3 bases and 6 bases respectively, with 13 bases between them. The CDR3 runs to 14 residues. CDR3 nucleotide sequence: TGTGCCAGCAGTTTCTCGGGGGTCCGGGATACGCAGTATTTT. Amino acid sequence: CASSFSGVRDTQYF.

The chain links TRBV9 to TRBJ2-4; D is possibly TRBD1 (5 bases). Germline V lookup: CDR1 SGDLS, CDR2 YYNGEE. V was shortened by 0 bases and J by 10 bases, with 14 bases between the two germline ends. The CDR3 sequence is 14 residues long. For the CDR3, the DNA is TGTGCCAGCAGCGTAGATTGGGGCGGTAGTATTCAGTACTTC. Its protein is CASSVDWGGSIQYF.

This clonotype occurred many times. The chain links TRBV28 to TRBJ1-1; D not certain. With 8 bases removed from V and 4 bases from J, the gap between germline ends came to 11 bases. The germline V gene has CDR1 MDHEN and CDR2 SYDVKM. The CDR3 loop spans 12 amino acids. CDR3 region: CASLLRPTEAFF. The DNA of the CDR3 is TGTGCCAGCCTATTACGTCCCACTGAAGCTTTCTTT.

This clonotype was seen more than once but under ten times. The chain employs TRBV6-2 or TRBV6-3 and TRBJ2-7; TRBD2 aligns across 9 bases. CDR1 MNHEY and CDR2 SVGEGT come from the germline V gene. Unmatched junction bases numbered 5, after V lost 6 bases and J lost 2 bases. The CDR3 spans 14 residues. The CDR3 DNA reads TGTGCCAGCAGACAGCGGGAGGACCCCTACGAGCAGTACTTC. Translated: CASRQREDPYEQYF.

The rearrangement joins TRBV29-1 to TRBJ1-3; TRBD1 matches at 11 bases. Per the germline V gene, CDR1 is SQVTM and CDR2 is ANQGSEA. Unmatched junction bases numbered 2, after V lost 5 bases and J lost 2 bases. This CDR3 has 14 residues. CDR3: CSVPGQGAGNTIYF. CDR3 nucleotide sequence: TGCAGCGTTCCGGGACAGGGGGCTGGAAACACCATATATTTT.

This clonotype was observed a few times. V gene TRBV3-1 combines with J gene TRBJ1-2, with D perhaps matching TRBD1 (6 bases). Germline CDR1 is LGHDT and CDR2 is YNNKEL (reference sequence). V lost 4 bases to trimming and J lost 4 bases, with 13 bases between them. The CDR3 covers 14 residues. DNA of the CDR3: TGTGCCAGCAGCCCAACGAGGACAGCCTATGGCTACACCTTC. Translation: CASSPTRTAYGYTF.